This T cell receptor delta chain stems from a study of delta chain sequences of gamma delta T cells (dated by TCRdb to 2015 to 2018). Library preparation employed PCR. The data were produced on an Illumina MiSeq. Clonotypes were called again by TCRdb from the public reads via CATT, and duplicate nucleotide sequences were then merged into one entry. For this sample there are thousands of delta-chain clones; roughly 60% appear just once. 50% to 70% of the sample is in the top ten clones. The junction shows trimming of 1 base on V and 0 bases on J, plus 20 bases between the germline ends. The CDR3 covers 18 residues, taking in both the cysteine and the phenylalanine. Kept here is only the CDR3 DNA, which spans 54 bases and is read in frame from base 1. From a lookup of the germline V gene, CDR1 and CDR2 are GEAIGNYY and EKD. A word on this clone: No antigen is known for it. The TCRdb protein comes from a much larger clone and disagrees with this DNA's translation at residue 6, likely due to a read error; the protein given here is derived from the DNA.

Specimen: a tumor sample. This clonotype was obtained from a human donor with breast cancer. The sequence links TRDV2 to TRDJ1; the D gene cannot be named for sure. The DNA is TGTGCCTGTGACACTTCGCTTGATCGATCGGAGTACACCGATAAACTCATCTTT. Protein translation: CACDTSLDRSEYTDKLIF.